This T cell receptor beta chain comes out of a study of blood T cell repertoires in COVID-19. Turning to the study itself: There were acute and convalescent COVID-19 samples, and they came from the United States, Italy and Spain. PBMCs, B-cell-depleted T cells, or T cells provided the cDNA or gDNA that made up the material.

Assay: immunoSEQ multiplex PCR; the TCRdb copy retains only in-frame clones and omits some. The sample includes 100,000 to 150,000 clones, about 83% of them seen just once. This clone was observed a handful of times. The receptor's source is an elderly man with active or convalescent COVID-19. The sequenced material came from peripheral blood.

CDR3 sequence: CASSLYRGLNTEAFF. The CDR3 DNA reads as TGTGCCAGCAGCTTATACAGGGGACTGAACACTGAAGCTTTCTTT. The chain employs TRBV7-8 and TRBJ1-1, with 7 nucleotides matching TRBD1. Germline loops: CDR1 SGHVS, CDR2 FQNEAQ. The CDR3 has 15 residues. Trimming took 2 bases from V and 0 from J; bases not matched to a gene: 3.